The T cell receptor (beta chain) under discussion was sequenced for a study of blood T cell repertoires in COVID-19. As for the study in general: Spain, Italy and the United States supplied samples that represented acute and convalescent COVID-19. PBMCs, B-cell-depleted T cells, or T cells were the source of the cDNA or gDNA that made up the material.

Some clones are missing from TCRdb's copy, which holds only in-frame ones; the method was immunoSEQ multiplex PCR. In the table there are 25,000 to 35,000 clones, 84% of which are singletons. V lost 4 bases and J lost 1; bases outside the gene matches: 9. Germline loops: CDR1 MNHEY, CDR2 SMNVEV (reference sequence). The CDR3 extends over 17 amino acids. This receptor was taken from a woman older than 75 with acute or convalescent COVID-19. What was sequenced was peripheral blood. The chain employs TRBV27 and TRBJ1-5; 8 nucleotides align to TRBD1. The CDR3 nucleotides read TGTGCCAGCAGTTCTATCCAGGGGGCGGGAAGCAATCAGCCCCAGCATTTT. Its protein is CASSSIQGAGSNQPQHF.